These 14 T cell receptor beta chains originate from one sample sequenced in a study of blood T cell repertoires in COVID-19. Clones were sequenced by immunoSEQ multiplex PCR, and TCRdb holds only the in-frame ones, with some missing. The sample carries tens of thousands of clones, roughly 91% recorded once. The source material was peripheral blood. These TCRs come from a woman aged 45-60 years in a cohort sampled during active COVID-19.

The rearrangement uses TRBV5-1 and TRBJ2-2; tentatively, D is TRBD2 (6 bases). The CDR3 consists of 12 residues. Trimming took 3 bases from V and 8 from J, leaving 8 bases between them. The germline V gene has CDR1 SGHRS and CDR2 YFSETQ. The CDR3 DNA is TGCGCCAGCAGCTGGGGGACTGGGGAGCTGTTTTTT. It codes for CASSWGTGELFF.

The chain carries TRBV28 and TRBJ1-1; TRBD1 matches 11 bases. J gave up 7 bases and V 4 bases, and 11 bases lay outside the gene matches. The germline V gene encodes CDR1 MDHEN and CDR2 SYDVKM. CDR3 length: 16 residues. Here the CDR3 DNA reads TGTGCCAGCAGTTCGACCTCCGGGACAGGGGGACTTGAAGCTTTCTTT. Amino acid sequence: CASSSTSGTGGLEAFF.

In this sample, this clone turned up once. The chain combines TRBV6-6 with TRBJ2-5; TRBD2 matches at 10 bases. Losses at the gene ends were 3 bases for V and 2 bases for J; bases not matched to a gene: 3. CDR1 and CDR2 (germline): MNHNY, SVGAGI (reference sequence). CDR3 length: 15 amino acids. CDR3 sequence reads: CASSYASGGQETQYF. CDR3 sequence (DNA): TGTGCCAGCAGTTATGCTAGCGGGGGACAAGAGACCCAGTACTTC.

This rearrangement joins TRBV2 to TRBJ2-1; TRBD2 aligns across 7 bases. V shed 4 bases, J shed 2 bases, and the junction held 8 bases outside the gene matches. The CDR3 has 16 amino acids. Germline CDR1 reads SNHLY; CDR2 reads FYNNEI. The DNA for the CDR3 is TGTGCCAGCAGTGTTGATTTAGCGGGTACCTACAATGAGCAGTTCTTC. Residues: CASSVDLAGTYNEQFF. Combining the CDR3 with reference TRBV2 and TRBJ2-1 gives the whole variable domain EPEVTQTPSHQVTQMGQEVILRCVPISNHLYFYWYRQILGQKVEFLVSFYNNEISEKSEIFDDQFSVERPDGSNFTLKIRSTKLEDSAMYFCASSVDLAGTYNEQFFGPGTRLTVL.

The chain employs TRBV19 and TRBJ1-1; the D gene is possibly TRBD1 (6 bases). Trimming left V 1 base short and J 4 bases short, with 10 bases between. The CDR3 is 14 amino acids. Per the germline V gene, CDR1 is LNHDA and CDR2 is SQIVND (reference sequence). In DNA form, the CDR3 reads TGTGCCAGTAGTATAGGGGGGCTGAGCACTGAAGCTTTCTTT. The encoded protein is CASSIGGLSTEAFF. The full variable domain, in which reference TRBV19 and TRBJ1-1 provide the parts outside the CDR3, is DGGITQSPKYLFRKEGQNVTLSCEQNLNHDAMYWYRQDPGQGLRLIYYSQIVNDFQKGDIAEGYSVSREKKESFPLTVTSAQKNPTAFYLCASSIGGLSTEAFFGQGTRLTVV.

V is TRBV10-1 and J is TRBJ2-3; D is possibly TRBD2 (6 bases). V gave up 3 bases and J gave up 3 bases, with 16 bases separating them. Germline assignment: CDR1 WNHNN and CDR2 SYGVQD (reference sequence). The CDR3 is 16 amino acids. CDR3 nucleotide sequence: TGCGCCAGCAGTGACCCCGGCGGGGCGGGGACAGATACGCAGTATTTT. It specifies CASSDPGGAGTDTQYF.

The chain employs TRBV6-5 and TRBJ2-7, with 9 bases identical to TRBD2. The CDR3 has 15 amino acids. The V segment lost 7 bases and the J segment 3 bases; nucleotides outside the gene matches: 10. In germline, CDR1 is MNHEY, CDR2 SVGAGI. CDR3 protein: CASTERASGNYEQYF. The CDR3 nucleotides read TGTGCCAGCACCGAAAGGGCTAGCGGGAACTACGAGCAGTACTTC.

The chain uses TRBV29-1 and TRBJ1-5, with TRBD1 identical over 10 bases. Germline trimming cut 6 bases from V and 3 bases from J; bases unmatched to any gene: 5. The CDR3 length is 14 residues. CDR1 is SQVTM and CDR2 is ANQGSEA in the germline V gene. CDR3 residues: CSVAGTGVNQPQHF. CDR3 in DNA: TGCAGCGTGGCCGGGACAGGGGTCAATCAGCCCCAGCATTTT.

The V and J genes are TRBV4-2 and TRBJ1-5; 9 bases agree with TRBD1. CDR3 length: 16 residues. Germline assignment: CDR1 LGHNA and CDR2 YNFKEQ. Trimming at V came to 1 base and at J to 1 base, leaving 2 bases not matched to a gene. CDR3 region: CASSQGGQGSNQPQHF. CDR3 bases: TGTGCCAGCAGCCAAGGGGGACAGGGAAGCAATCAGCCCCAGCATTTT.

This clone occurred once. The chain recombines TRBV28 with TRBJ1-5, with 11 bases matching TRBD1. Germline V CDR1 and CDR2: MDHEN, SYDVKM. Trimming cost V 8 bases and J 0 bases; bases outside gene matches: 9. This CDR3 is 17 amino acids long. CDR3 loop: CASRDRGYRISNQPQHF. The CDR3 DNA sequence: TGTGCCAGCCGGGACAGGGGGTACCGGATTAGCAATCAGCCCCAGCATTTT.

Here the CDR3 reads CASSLRGMNEKLFF. The CDR3 coding sequence is TGCGCCAGCAGCTTGCGGGGAATGAATGAAAAACTGTTTTTT. V is TRBV5-1 and J is TRBJ1-4; no reliable D call. The CDR3 runs 14 residues. Germline CDR1 reads SGHRS; CDR2 reads YFSETQ. Trimming left V 1 base short and J 5 bases short, with 9 bases between.

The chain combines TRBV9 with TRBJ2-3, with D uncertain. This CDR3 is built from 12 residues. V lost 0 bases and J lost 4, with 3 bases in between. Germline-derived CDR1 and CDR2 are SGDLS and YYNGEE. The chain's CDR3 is CASSVAADTQYF. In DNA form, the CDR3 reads TGTGCCAGCAGCGTAGCGGCAGATACGCAGTATTTT.

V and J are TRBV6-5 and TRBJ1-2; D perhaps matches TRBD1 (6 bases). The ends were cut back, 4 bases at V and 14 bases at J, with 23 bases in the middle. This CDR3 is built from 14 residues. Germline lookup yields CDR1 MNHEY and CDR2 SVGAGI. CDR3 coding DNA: TGTGCCAGCAGTTCTCCCGGGACATTGAGCCCGACGACCTTC. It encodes CASSSPGTLSPTTF.

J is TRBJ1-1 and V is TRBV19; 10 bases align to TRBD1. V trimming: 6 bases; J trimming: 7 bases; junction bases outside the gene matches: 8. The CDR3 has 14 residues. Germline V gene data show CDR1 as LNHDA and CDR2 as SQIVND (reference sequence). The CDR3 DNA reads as TGTGCCAGTAGCTTGATCGGACAGGGGGTTGAAGCTTTCTTT. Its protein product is CASSLIGQGVEAFF.